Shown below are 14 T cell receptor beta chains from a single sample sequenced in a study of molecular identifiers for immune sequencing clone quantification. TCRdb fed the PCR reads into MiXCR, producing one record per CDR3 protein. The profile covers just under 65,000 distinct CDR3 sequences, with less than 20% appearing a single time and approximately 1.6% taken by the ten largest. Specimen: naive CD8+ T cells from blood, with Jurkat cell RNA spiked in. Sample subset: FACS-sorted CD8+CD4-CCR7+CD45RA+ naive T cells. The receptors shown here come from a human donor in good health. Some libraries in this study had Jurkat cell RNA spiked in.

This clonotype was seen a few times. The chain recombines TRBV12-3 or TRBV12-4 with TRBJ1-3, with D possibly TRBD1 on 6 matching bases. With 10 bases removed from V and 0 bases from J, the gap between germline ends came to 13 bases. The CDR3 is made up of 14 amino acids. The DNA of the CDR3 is TGTGCCACGGACAGCGAGAGCTCTGGAAACACCATATATTTT. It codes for CATDSESSGNTIYF.

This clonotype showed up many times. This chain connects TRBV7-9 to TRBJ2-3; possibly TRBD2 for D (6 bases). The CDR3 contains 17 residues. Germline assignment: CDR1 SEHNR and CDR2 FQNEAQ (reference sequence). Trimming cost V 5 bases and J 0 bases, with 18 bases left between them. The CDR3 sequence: CASSAPPEGGSTDTQYF. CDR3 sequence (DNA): TGTGCCAGCAGCGCTCCCCCTGAGGGAGGTAGCACAGATACGCAGTATTTT.

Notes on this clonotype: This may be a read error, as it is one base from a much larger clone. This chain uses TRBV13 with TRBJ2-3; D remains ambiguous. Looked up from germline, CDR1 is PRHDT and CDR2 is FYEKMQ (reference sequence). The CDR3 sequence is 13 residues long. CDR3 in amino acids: CASSLWRTVTQYF. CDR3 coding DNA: TGTGCCAGCAGCCTATGGCGCACAGTTACGCAGTATTTT.

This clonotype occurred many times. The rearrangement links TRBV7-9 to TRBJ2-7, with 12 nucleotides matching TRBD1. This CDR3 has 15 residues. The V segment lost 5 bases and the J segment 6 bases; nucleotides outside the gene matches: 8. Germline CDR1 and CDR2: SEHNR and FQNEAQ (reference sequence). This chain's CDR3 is CASSPPGTGGLEQYF. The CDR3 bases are TGTGCCAGCAGCCCCCCTGGGACAGGGGGCCTCGAGCAGTACTTC.

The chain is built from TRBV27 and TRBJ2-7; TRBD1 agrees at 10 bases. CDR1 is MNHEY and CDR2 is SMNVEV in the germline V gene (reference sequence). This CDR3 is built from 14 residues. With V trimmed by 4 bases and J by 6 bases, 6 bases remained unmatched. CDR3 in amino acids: CASSYGTGVSEQYF. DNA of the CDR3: TGTGCCAGCAGTTACGGGACAGGGGTTTCCGAGCAGTACTTC.

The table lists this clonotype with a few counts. In DNA, the CDR3 is TGTGCCAGCGGCCCAATAGCGGGAGATGGCGAGCAGTACTTC. The encoded protein is CASGPIAGDGEQYF. The chain employs TRBV27 and TRBJ2-7; 9 bases match TRBD2. The CDR3 consists of 14 residues. V trimming: 8 bases; J trimming: 6 bases; junction bases outside the gene matches: 11. Germline V lookup: CDR1 MNHEY, CDR2 SMNVEV (reference sequence).

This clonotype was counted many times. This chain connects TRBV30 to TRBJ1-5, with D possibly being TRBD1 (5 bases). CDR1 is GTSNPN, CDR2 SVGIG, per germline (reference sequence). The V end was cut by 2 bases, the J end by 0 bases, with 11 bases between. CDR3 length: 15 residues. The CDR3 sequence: CAWSPGHYSNQPQHF. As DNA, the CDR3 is TGTGCCTGGAGTCCCGGACATTATAGCAATCAGCCCCAGCATTTT.

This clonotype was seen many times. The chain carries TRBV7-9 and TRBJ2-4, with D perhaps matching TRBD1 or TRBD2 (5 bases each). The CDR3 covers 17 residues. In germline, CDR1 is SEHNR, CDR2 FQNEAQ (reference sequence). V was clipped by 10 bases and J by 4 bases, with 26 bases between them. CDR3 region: CAIERIVLRGGKNIQYF. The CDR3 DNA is TGTGCCATCGAGAGGATAGTGCTCCGGGGCGGGAAAAACATTCAGTACTTC.

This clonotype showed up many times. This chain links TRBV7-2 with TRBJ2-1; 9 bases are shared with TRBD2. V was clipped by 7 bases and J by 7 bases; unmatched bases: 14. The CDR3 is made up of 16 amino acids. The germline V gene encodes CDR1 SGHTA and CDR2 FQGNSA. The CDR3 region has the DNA TGTGCCAGCATCCACCCCCAACGACTAGCGGTTAATGAGCAGTTCTTC. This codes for CASIHPQRLAVNEQFF.

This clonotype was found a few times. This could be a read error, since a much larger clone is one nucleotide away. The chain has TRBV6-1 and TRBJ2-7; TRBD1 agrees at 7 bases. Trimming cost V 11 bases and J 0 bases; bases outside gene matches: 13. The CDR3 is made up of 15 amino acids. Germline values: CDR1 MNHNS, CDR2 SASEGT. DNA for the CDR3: TGTGCCGCGATAGGCCCGGGGACAGTCTCCTACGAGCAGTACTTC. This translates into CAAIGPGTVSYEQYF.

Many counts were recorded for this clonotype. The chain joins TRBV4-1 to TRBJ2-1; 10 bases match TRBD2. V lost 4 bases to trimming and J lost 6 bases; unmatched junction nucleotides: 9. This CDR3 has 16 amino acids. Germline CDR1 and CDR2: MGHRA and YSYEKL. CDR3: CASSRELAGSGNEQFF. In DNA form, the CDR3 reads TGCGCCAGCAGCCGGGAACTAGCGGGAAGTGGCAATGAGCAGTTCTTC.

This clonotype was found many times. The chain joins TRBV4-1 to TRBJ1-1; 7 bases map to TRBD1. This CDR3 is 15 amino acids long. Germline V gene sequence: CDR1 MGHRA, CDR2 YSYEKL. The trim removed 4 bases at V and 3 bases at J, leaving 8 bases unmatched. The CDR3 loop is CASSPKQGMDTEAFF. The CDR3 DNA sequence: TGCGCCAGCAGCCCAAAACAGGGGATGGACACTGAAGCTTTCTTT.

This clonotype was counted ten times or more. This chain's CDR3 is CATGDYSYEQYF. DNA for the CDR3: TGTGCCACCGGGGATTACTCCTACGAGCAGTACTTC. V is TRBV28 and J is TRBJ2-7; maybe TRBD2 (5 bases). This CDR3 is built from 12 residues. Germline loops: CDR1 MDHEN, CDR2 SYDVKM. V lost 10 bases, J lost 0 bases, and 10 bases lay in between.

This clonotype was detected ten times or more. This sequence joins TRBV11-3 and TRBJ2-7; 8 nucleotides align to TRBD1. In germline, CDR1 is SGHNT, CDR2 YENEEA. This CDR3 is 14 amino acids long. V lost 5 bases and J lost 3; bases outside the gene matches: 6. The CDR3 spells CASSPPDRGYEQYF. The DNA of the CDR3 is TGTGCCAGCAGCCCCCCCGACAGGGGCTACGAGCAGTACTTC.